The rows below give T cell receptor beta chains drawn from one sample of a study of blood T cells in healthy people across ages. MiXCR, run by TCRdb on the 5' RACE reads, gives a single entry per CDR3 protein. This table holds about 1,500,000 distinct CDR3 sequences, roughly 28% found once. The sample was blood. These receptors all come from a woman in her twenties or thirties in good health. Each CDR3 is given with its conserved first and last residue. A D gene is named only where the DNA matches it firmly. Clone size, where shown, is once, few, many, or a class for clones that have expanded.

J: TRBJ1-2; V: TRBV12-5; D: NA; size: few; DNA: TGTGCTAGTGGTTTGGTACACGCCCTCCGCACCTTC; CDR3: CASGLVHALRTF
J: TRBJ2-3; V: TRBV2; D: TRBD2; size: NA; DNA: TGTGCCAGCCGGCCCCCTAGCGGGAGAATGGATACGCAGTATTTT; CDR3: CASRPPSGRMDTQYF
J: TRBJ2-1; V: TRBV19; D: NA; size: NA; DNA: TGTGCCAGTAACCCGGGGGTACGGGGATACAATGAGCAGTTCTTC; CDR3: CASNPGVRGYNEQFF
J: TRBJ1-2; V: TRBV29-1; D: NA; size: few; DNA: TGCAGCGGAGGGGGGGACCTCTATGGCTACACCTTC; CDR3: CSGGGDLYGYTF
J: TRBJ2-1; V: TRBV7-8; D: NA; size: few; DNA: TGTGCCAGCAGCTTAGTAGGGGGTGGTAGGGCAAACAATGAGCAGTTCTTC; CDR3: CASSLVGGGRANNEQFF
J: TRBJ1-5; V: TRBV7-2; D: NA; size: NA; DNA: TGTGCCAGCAGCCCCAAAATAGGGTTCGACGATAGCAATCAGCCCCAGCATTTT; CDR3: CASSPKIGFDDSNQPQHF
J: TRBJ1-1; V: TRBV20-1; D: NA; size: NA; DNA: TGCAGTGCCCTGGATGGGGGCCTGGCCACTGAAGCTTTCTTT; CDR3: CSALDGGLATEAFF
J: TRBJ2-5; V: TRBV30; D: NA; size: NA; DNA: TGTGCCTGGGGGACCGGGACGCAAGAGACCCAGTACTTC; CDR3: CAWGTGTQETQYF
J: TRBJ1-2; V: TRBV7-9; D: NA; size: once; DNA: TGTGCCAACAGCTTTTCGGGGGCGCAGTATGGCTACACCTTC; CDR3: CANSFSGAQYGYTF
J: TRBJ1-5; V: TRBV12-3/TRBV12-4; D: NA; size: few; DNA: TGTGCCAGCAGACCAACAGGGTTGGGTCAGCCCCAGCATTTT; CDR3: CASRPTGLGQPQHF
J: TRBJ2-1; V: TRBV11-2; D: TRBD1; size: NA; DNA: TGTGCCAGCAGCTTAAGTTCAGGGGGCATTGGTGGTGAGCGGTTCTTC; CDR3: CASSLSSGGIGGERFF
J: TRBJ2-1; V: TRBV7-2; D: NA; size: NA; DNA: TGTGCCAGCAGTAGGACGGTAGATGAGCAGTTCTTC; CDR3: CASSRTVDEQFF
J: TRBJ2-3; V: TRBV9; D: NA; size: many; DNA: TGTGCCAGCAGCGCCTCCGTCCGAGATACGCAGTATTTT; CDR3: CASSASVRDTQYF
J: TRBJ2-5; V: TRBV11-3; D: NA; size: NA; DNA: TGTGCCAGCAGCTTGGATACTAGTTCCCAAGAGACCCAGTACTTC; CDR3: CASSLDTSSQETQYF
J: TRBJ1-3; V: TRBV29-1; D: NA; size: once; DNA: TGCAGCGTTGGGAGTGAAAGGGCTACTGGAAACACCATATATTTT; CDR3: CSVGSERATGNTIYF
J: TRBJ2-3; V: TRBV7-2; D: NA; size: few; DNA: TGTGCCAGCAGCGAAACTCGGCCTACGCAGTATTTT; CDR3: CASSETRPTQYF
J: TRBJ1-5; V: TRBV6-1; D: NA; size: NA; DNA: TGTGCCAGCAGTCACACCTCGAGCAATCAGCCCCAGCATTTT; CDR3: CASSHTSSNQPQHF
J: TRBJ2-5; V: TRBV7-8; D: TRBD1; size: few; DNA: TGTGCCAGCAGCTTATCCAGGACAGGGGGCGAAGAGACCCAGTACTTC; CDR3: CASSLSRTGGEETQYF
J: TRBJ2-7; V: TRBV10-3; D: TRBD2; size: many; DNA: TGTGCCATCAGCTACGGACTAGCGGGAGGGGGCAACGAGCAGTACTTC; CDR3: CAISYGLAGGGNEQYF
J: TRBJ1-1; V: TRBV7-2; D: TRBD1; size: NA; DNA: TGTGCCAGCAGCCCCACCGGGACAGGGTACGGGCACACTGAAGCTTTCTTT; CDR3: CASSPTGTGYGHTEAFF
J: TRBJ2-1; V: TRBV20-1; D: NA; size: NA; DNA: TGCAGTGCTAACTCCGCGGGGATTGAGCAGTTCTTC; CDR3: CSANSAGIEQFF
J: TRBJ2-1; V: TRBV6-5; D: TRBD2; size: NA; DNA: TGTGCCAGCAGTTGGGAGCGGGAGAGGCCTGAGCAGTTCTTC; CDR3: CASSWERERPEQFF
J: TRBJ2-4; V: TRBV14; D: TRBD1; size: few; DNA: TGTGCCAGCAGCCAAGATTTAGGGACAGGAGGATACGGGCAGTACTTC; CDR3: CASSQDLGTGGYGQYF
J: TRBJ2-3; V: TRBV15; D: NA; size: NA; DNA: TGTGCCACCAGCAGAGATCGAGGGGATACGCAGTATTTT; CDR3: CATSRDRGDTQYF
J: TRBJ2-1; V: TRBV10-3; D: TRBD1; size: many; DNA: TGTGCCATCAGCGAGGACAGGAGCTCCTACAATGAGCAGTTCTTC; CDR3: CAISEDRSSYNEQFF
J: TRBJ1-5; V: TRBV20-1; D: NA; size: many; DNA: TGCAGTGCCTCCCCAACGGGGTCGGGTCAGCCCCAGCATTTT; CDR3: CSASPTGSGQPQHF
J: TRBJ1-2; V: TRBV7-2; D: TRBD1; size: NA; DNA: TGTGCCAGCAGCTTGGCCGGCGGACAGGGGAGGGATGGCTACACCTTC; CDR3: CASSLAGGQGRDGYTF
J: TRBJ1-1; V: TRBV12-3/TRBV12-4; D: NA; size: NA; DNA: TGTGCCAGCAGTTTGGTAAAGGGGAATGAAGCTTTCTTT; CDR3: CASSLVKGNEAFF
J: TRBJ2-5; V: TRBV5-1; D: TRBD2; size: many; DNA: TGCGCCAGCAGCGAAAATACTCTACTAGCGGGAGAGACCCAGTACTTC; CDR3: CASSENTLLAGETQYF
J: TRBJ2-5; V: TRBV21-1; D: NA; size: NA; DNA: TGTGCCAGCAAGGGCGGGAGGACACCCTCTCCCTACAAGCAGTACTTC; CDR3: CASKGGRTPSPYKQYF
J: TRBJ1-2; V: TRBV20-1; D: NA; size: few; DNA: TGCAGTGCTAGCGGGGGGGACCTCTATGGCTACACCTTC; CDR3: CSASGGDLYGYTF
J: TRBJ2-5; V: TRBV11-2; D: NA; size: few; DNA: TGTGCCAGCAGCTTAACTTTAGGTTCAAAAGAGACCCAGTACTTC; CDR3: CASSLTLGSKETQYF
J: TRBJ2-7; V: TRBV7-9; D: NA; size: few; DNA: TGTGCCAGCAGTGCCGGGACCAAGCCCTCCGAGCAGTACTTC; CDR3: CASSAGTKPSEQYF
J: TRBJ2-3; V: TRBV2; D: TRBD2; size: few; DNA: TGTGCCAGCAGTGAGGAGGGACTAGCATCAGATACGCAGTATTTT; CDR3: CASSEEGLASDTQYF
J: TRBJ2-5; V: TRBV7-9; D: NA; size: many; DNA: TGTGCCAGCAGCTCTACCAGAGGGGCGGAGACCCAGTACTTC; CDR3: CASSSTRGAETQYF
J: TRBJ1-2; V: TRBV7-9; D: NA; size: NA; DNA: TGTGCCAGCCGTACTGACCGGAACGGCCCGGCGGGGGGCTACACCTTC; CDR3: CASRTDRNGPAGGYTF
J: TRBJ2-2; V: TRBV29-1; D: NA; size: few; DNA: TGCAGCGTTGCCGGCCAGGGGTTCGGCAACACCGGGGAGCTGTTTTTT; CDR3: CSVAGQGFGNTGELFF
J: TRBJ2-1; V: TRBV24-1; D: NA; size: NA; DNA: TGTGCCACCAGTGATTTATCGGGGGTAGGCTACAATGAGCAGTTCTTC; CDR3: CATSDLSGVGYNEQFF
J: TRBJ1-5; V: TRBV12-3/TRBV12-4; D: TRBD1; size: few; DNA: TGTGCCAGCATGGGGCAGGGGGAGGTTCAGCCCCAGCATTTT; CDR3: CASMGQGEVQPQHF
J: TRBJ2-1; V: TRBV3-1; D: NA; size: few; DNA: TGTGCCAGCAGCCCGACAAGTCAAGATGAGCAGTTCTTC; CDR3: CASSPTSQDEQFF
J: TRBJ2-1; V: TRBV11-2; D: NA; size: NA; DNA: TGTACTAGCGAGGGGGAGGAAAGTAGTGGGCAGTTCTTC; CDR3: CTSEGEESSGQFF
J: TRBJ1-4; V: TRBV6-1; D: TRBD1; size: few; DNA: TGTGCCAGCAGTGCGCACCGACAGGGACCTAATGAAAAACTGTTTTTT; CDR3: CASSAHRQGPNEKLFF
J: TRBJ2-5; V: TRBV7-2; D: NA; size: few; DNA: TGTGCCAGCACCCCCCAGAGGGGGCAAGAGACCCAGTACTTC; CDR3: CASTPQRGQETQYF
J: TRBJ2-5; V: TRBV11-2; D: NA; size: many; DNA: TGTGCCAGCAGCTTAGTTCGAGGGCGGAGAGAGACCCAGTACTTC; CDR3: CASSLVRGRRETQYF
J: TRBJ2-7; V: TRBV9; D: TRBD1; size: many; DNA: TGTGCCAGCAGCGTAGGGACTTCGGGACAGGGAGAGCAGTACTTC; CDR3: CASSVGTSGQGEQYF
J: TRBJ1-2; V: TRBV3-1; D: NA; size: NA; DNA: TGTGCCAGCAGCCAAGAAGGGCAGGTTCGGAGCTACACCTTC; CDR3: CASSQEGQVRSYTF
J: TRBJ2-3; V: TRBV6-5; D: NA; size: NA; DNA: TGTGCCAGCAGTACCCCCGCTACAGATACGCAGTATTTT; CDR3: CASSTPATDTQYF
J: TRBJ2-1; V: TRBV20-1; D: TRBD2; size: NA; DNA: TGCAGTGCTAGGCGGGGGACTAGCAGGGGGTTCGAGCAGTTCTTC; CDR3: CSARRGTSRGFEQFF
J: TRBJ2-7; V: TRBV3-1; D: NA; size: many; DNA: TGTGCCAGCAGCCACGGGAGCTCCTACGAGCAGTACTTC; CDR3: CASSHGSSYEQYF
J: TRBJ2-3; V: TRBV12-3/TRBV12-4; D: NA; size: NA; DNA: TGTGCCAGCAGTCTTTCTCAGGGGGGTGGCACAGATACGCAGTATTTT; CDR3: CASSLSQGGGTDTQYF
J: TRBJ1-5; V: TRBV7-9; D: NA; size: NA; DNA: TGTGCCAGCAGCTTAGGCCCGGACTATAGCAATCAGCCCCAGCATTTT; CDR3: CASSLGPDYSNQPQHF
J: TRBJ2-5; V: TRBV29-1; D: NA; size: many; DNA: TGCAGCGTTGAAAGGGTAACAAGGGGACCTCAAGAGACCCAGTACTTC; CDR3: CSVERVTRGPQETQYF
J: TRBJ2-1; V: TRBV11-2; D: TRBD2; size: many; DNA: TGTGCCAGCAGCTCCTCTAGCGGGACCTCCTACAATGAGCAGTTCTTC; CDR3: CASSSSSGTSYNEQFF
J: TRBJ2-4; V: TRBV5-1; D: NA; size: NA; DNA: TGCGCCAGCAGCAGTTCCCTTGGGACCAAAAACATTCAGTACTTC; CDR3: CASSSSLGTKNIQYF
J: TRBJ1-2; V: TRBV12-3/TRBV12-4; D: NA; size: few; DNA: TGTGCCAGCAGAAGAACTGAGGAGGGCTACACCTTC; CDR3: CASRRTEEGYTF
J: TRBJ1-1; V: TRBV12-3/TRBV12-4; D: TRBD1; size: NA; DNA: TGTGCCAGCAGGCCCGGACAGGCGAGGACTGAAGCTTTCTTT; CDR3: CASRPGQARTEAFF
J: TRBJ2-7; V: TRBV10-3; D: NA; size: NA; DNA: TGTGCCATCGGGCCAGGGGTTTACGAGCAGTACTTC; CDR3: CAIGPGVYEQYF
J: TRBJ1-1; V: TRBV11-2; D: NA; size: NA; DNA: TGTGCCAGCAGCTTACACAGCACCATGAACACTGAAGCTTTCTTT; CDR3: CASSLHSTMNTEAFF
J: TRBJ2-7; V: TRBV10-1; D: NA; size: many; DNA: TGCGCCAGCAGTGATGGGGGACCCCCCTACGAGCAGTACTTC; CDR3: CASSDGGPPYEQYF